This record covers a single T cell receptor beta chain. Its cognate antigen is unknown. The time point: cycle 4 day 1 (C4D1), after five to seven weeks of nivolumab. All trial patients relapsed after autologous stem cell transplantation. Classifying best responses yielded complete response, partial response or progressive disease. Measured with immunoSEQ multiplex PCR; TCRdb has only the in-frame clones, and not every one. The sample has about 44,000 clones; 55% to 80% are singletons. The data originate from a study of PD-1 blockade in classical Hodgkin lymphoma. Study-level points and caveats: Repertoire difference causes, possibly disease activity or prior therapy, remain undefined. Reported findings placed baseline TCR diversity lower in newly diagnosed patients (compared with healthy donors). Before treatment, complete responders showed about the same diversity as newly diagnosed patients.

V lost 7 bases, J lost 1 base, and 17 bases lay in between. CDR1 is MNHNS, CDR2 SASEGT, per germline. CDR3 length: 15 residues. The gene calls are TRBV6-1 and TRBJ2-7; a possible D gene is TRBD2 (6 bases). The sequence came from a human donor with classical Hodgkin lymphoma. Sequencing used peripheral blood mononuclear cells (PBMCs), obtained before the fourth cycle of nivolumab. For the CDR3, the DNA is TGTGCCAGCAATCAGGGACTGAAGGGTTCCTACGAGCAGTACTTC. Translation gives CASNQGLKGSYEQYF.